Sequencing of this T cell receptor beta chain was carried out in a study of cytomegalovirus exposure and HLA in healthy donors. Across the study: Earlier, approximately 180 million T cells were analyzed, and about 120 million unique TCR beta sequences were found among them.

The CDR3 runs 14 residues. The germline V and J ends were trimmed by 1 base and 9 bases, with 13 bases remaining between them. CDR1 LGHNA and CDR2 YSLEER come from the germline V gene. PCR amplification relied on 60 Vbeta primers (plus 13 Jbeta primers). TCRdb's table, derived via immunoSEQ multiplex PCR, lists solely in-frame clones and lacks some. The data hold approximately 92,000 clones, with 70% to 80% observed a single time. Regarding donors, all were healthy bone marrow donors. This TCR derives from a man in his 60s in good health and CMV-seronegative. The source material was PBMCs. The gene calls are TRBV4-3 and TRBJ2-1, with D possibly matching TRBD2 (5 bases). The CDR3: CASSQALGEGEQFF. The CDR3 nucleotides are TGCGCCAGCAGCCAAGCGCTAGGAGAGGGTGAGCAGTTCTTC.